A selection of T cell receptor beta chains follows, all from one sample in a study of blood T cell repertoires in COVID-19. The protocol was immunoSEQ multiplex PCR, while the TCRdb copy is restricted to in-frame clones and leaves out a portion. Among 110,000 to 150,000 clones, 80% to 85% were seen once, and the ten largest hold less than 5%. Sequencing used peripheral blood. These receptors all come from an elderly woman with acute or convalescent COVID-19. The CDR3 runs from the conserved cysteine through the conserved F or W. A D gene is named only where the DNA matches it firmly. Part of the rows lack a size; the others show once, few, many or a class for expanded clones.

CDR3	DNA	V	J	size	D
CASSLQGGYTYNEQFF	TGTGCCAGCAGCCTTCAAGGCGGGTACACCTACAATGAGCAGTTCTTC	TRBV7-2	TRBJ2-1	.	.
CASSGRTGAYSNQPQHF	TGTGCCAGCAGTGGGAGGACAGGGGCTTATAGCAATCAGCCCCAGCATTTT	TRBV6-1	TRBJ1-5	few	TRBD1
CASSLLGQSYNEQFF	TGCGCCAGCAGCTTGTTGGGACAGTCCTACAATGAGCAGTTCTTC	TRBV5-1	TRBJ2-1	.	TRBD1
CASSELDSRGGWDTEAFF	TGTGCCAGCAGTGAATTGGACTCCCGTGGGGGGTGGGACACTGAAGCTTTCTTT	TRBV25-1	TRBJ1-1	.	.
CASSPPRGHLWADTQYF	TGCGCCAGCAGCCCCCCCCGGGGACACCTGTGGGCAGATACGCAGTATTTT	TRBV4-1	TRBJ2-3	.	.
CASGGSPNTDTQYF	TGTGCCAGCGGAGGGTCCCCAAACACAGATACGCAGTATTTT	TRBV2	TRBJ2-3	.	.
CASSQGTTYQPQHF	TGCGCCAGCAGCCAAGGAACTACTTATCAGCCCCAGCATTTT	TRBV4-1	TRBJ1-5	few	.
CASSLRQALSQETQYF	TGCGCCAGCAGCCTTAGACAGGCGCTATCCCAAGAGACCCAGTACTTC	TRBV5-1	TRBJ2-5	.	.
CASSRASGTGELFF	TGTGCCAGCTCACGCGCTAGCGGTACCGGGGAGCTGTTTTTT	TRBV18	TRBJ2-2	.	TRBD2
CASSSSGTGSSYEQYF	TGTGCCAGCAGTTCCTCCGGGACAGGGAGCTCCTACGAGCAGTACTTC	TRBV6-2/TRBV6-3	TRBJ2-7	.	TRBD1
CASSLVGGTGNTIYF	TGTGCCAGCAGCTTGGTCGGGGGTACTGGAAACACCATATATTTT	TRBV5-5	TRBJ1-3	.	.
CASSSKGVWGQTGELFF	TGTGCCAGCAGCTCAAAGGGGGTGTGGGGACAGACCGGGGAGCTGTTTTTT	TRBV7-3	TRBJ2-2	.	TRBD1
CAWARDRTFGNTIYF	TGTGCCTGGGCGAGGGACAGGACCTTTGGAAACACCATATATTTT	TRBV30	TRBJ1-3	.	TRBD1
CASSPPGQAAYGYTF	TGTGCCAGCAGCCCCCCGGGACAGGCTGCCTATGGCTACACCTTC	TRBV7-9	TRBJ1-2	.	TRBD1
CASSPGQGAYNEQFF	TGTGCCAGCTCACCCGGACAGGGGGCCTACAATGAGCAGTTCTTC	TRBV18	TRBJ2-1	.	TRBD1
CAITEGGSGANVLTF	TGTGCCATCACGGAAGGGGGATCTGGGGCCAACGTCCTGACTTTC	TRBV10-3	TRBJ2-6	.	.
CASSGLGGNSPLHF	TGTGCCAGCAGCGGCCTCGGGGGGAATTCACCCCTCCACTTT	TRBV14	TRBJ1-6	.	.
CASAMGAGDEKLFF	TGTGCCAGCGCTATGGGGGCTGGGGATGAAAAACTGTTTTTT	TRBV3-1/TRBV3-2	TRBJ1-4	.	.
CASRQTGGRYEQYF	TGCGCCAGCAGGCAAACAGGGGGCAGGTACGAGCAGTACTTC	TRBV5-1	TRBJ2-7	.	TRBD1
CASSIADTFQPQHF	TGTGCCAGTAGTATTGCGGACACCTTTCAGCCCCAGCATTTT	TRBV19	TRBJ1-5	.	.
CASSVEVAGGNYGYTF	TGTGCCAGCAGCGTAGAAGTTGCAGGGGGCAACTATGGCTACACCTTC	TRBV9	TRBJ1-2	.	TRBD1
CASSLASGRRNEQFF	TGTGCCAGCAGCTTAGCGTCAGGACGGAGGAATGAGCAGTTCTTC	TRBV7-9	TRBJ2-1	few	.
CASSLPAWGNTIYF	TGTGCCAGCAGCTTACCCGCGTGGGGAAACACCATATATTTT	TRBV28	TRBJ1-3	.	.
CATSGNGLQETQYF	TGTGCCACCAGTGGTAACGGTCTCCAAGAGACCCAGTACTTC	TRBV24-1	TRBJ2-5	.	.
CATSERRGRTEAFF	TGTGCCACCAGCGAACGGAGGGGTCGAACTGAAGCTTTCTTT	TRBV15	TRBJ1-1	once	.
CASSQGGLLREQYF	TGTGCCAGCAGCCAAGGTGGACTATTGCGCGAGCAGTACTTC	TRBV3-1/TRBV3-2	TRBJ2-7	.	.
CASSRTQNYEQYF	TGTGCCAGTAGTAGGACTCAGAACTACGAGCAGTACTTC	TRBV19	TRBJ2-7	.	.
CASSRSGTGVEKLFF	TGTGCCAGCAGCCGGTCCGGGACAGGGGTTGAAAAACTGTTTTTT	TRBV7-6	TRBJ1-4	.	TRBD1
CASLPSGRAGNEQFF	TGTGCCAGCCTACCATCGGGGAGGGCCGGTAATGAGCAGTTCTTC	TRBV19	TRBJ2-1	few	TRBD2
CASSSGLVSTDTQYF	TGTGCCAGCTCATCAGGACTCGTTAGCACAGATACGCAGTATTTT	TRBV18	TRBJ2-3	.	.
CASSPGTAYGYTF	TGTGCCAGCAGCCCCGGGACAGCTTATGGCTACACCTTC	TRBV3-1/TRBV3-2	TRBJ1-2	.	TRBD1
CASSQGPDSEQFF	TGTGCCAGCTCGCAGGGGCCGGACAGTGAGCAGTTCTTC	TRBV18	TRBJ2-1	.	.
CASSLYRHLNTEAFF	TGTGCCAGCAGTTTGTACCGACACCTGAACACTGAAGCTTTCTTT	TRBV28	TRBJ1-1	.	.
CAWGLGGESDTQYF	TGTGCCTGGGGGTTGGGCGGGGAGTCAGATACGCAGTATTTT	TRBV30	TRBJ2-3	.	.
CASSEASGGSKTQYF	TGTGCCAGCAGTGAGGCTAGCGGGGGGTCAAAGACCCAGTACTTC	TRBV6-1	TRBJ2-5	.	TRBD2
CASSHTPLRTGWNEQFF	TGTGCCAGCAGCCACACCCCGCTCCGGACAGGGTGGAATGAGCAGTTCTTC	TRBV4-2	TRBJ2-1	.	TRBD1
CASSLNRDYEQYF	TGTGCCAGCAGCTTGAACAGGGACTACGAGCAGTACTTC	TRBV7-9	TRBJ2-7	.	.
CASSLPRFSLGTSGSPPGYEQYF	TGTGCCAGCAGCCTCCCCCGATTCTCCCTCGGGACTAGCGGGAGCCCCCCCGGCTACGAGCAGTACTTC	TRBV28	TRBJ2-7	.	TRBD2
CAISVRRRLFF	TGTGCCATCAGTGTTAGGCGGAGGCTGTTTTTT	TRBV10-3	TRBJ2-2	.	.
CSVPLLAKLGEQFF	TGCAGCGTTCCATTACTAGCAAAACTGGGTGAGCAGTTCTTC	TRBV29-1	TRBJ2-1	.	.
CASSELFWGRSNEKLFF	TGTGCCAGCAGTGAACTGTTTTGGGGGCGGTCTAATGAAAAACTGTTTTTT	TRBV2	TRBJ1-4	once	.
CASSLEAWRGNNEQFF	TGCGCCAGCAGCTTGGAGGCTTGGCGGGGGAACAATGAGCAGTTCTTC	TRBV5-1	TRBJ2-1	few	TRBD2
CASSHTSYVGNEQFF	TGTGCCAGCAGCCATACTAGCTACGTCGGAAATGAGCAGTTCTTC	TRBV9	TRBJ2-1	.	.
CASRPLGTGGSSPLHF	TGTGCCAGCAGGCCTTTAGGGACAGGGGGCTCTTCACCCCTCCACTTT	TRBV28	TRBJ1-6	.	TRBD1
CASSQSWDRVYYEQYF	TGTGCCAGCAGCCAATCCTGGGACAGGGTTTACTACGAGCAGTACTTC	TRBV3-1/TRBV3-2	TRBJ2-7	.	TRBD1
CASSVGSGEPTAIYF	TGTGCCAGCAGCGTAGGGTCAGGTGAGCCTACGGCGATATATTTT	TRBV9	TRBJ1-3	.	.
CASSLFDRGHLTF	TGCGCCAGCAGTCTTTTTGACAGGGGGCATCTTACCTTC	TRBV4-1	TRBJ1-2	.	TRBD1
CLLVTPRGEAFF	TGCCTCCTAGTTACACCCCGGGGTGAAGCTTTCTTT	TRBV29-1	TRBJ1-1	once	.
CASSSAGGNYGYTF	TGTGCCAGCAGCTCGGCAGGGGGAAACTATGGCTACACCTTC	TRBV7-9	TRBJ1-2	.	TRBD1
CATLEGRNTEAFF	TGTGCCACCTTGGAGGGGAGGAACACTGAAGCTTTCTTT	TRBV19	TRBJ1-1	.	.
CASSPPPGHTTYEQYF	TGTGCCAGCTCACCACCGCCGGGACACACTACCTACGAGCAGTACTTC	TRBV18	TRBJ2-7	once	.
CASSYRLAGGYEQYF	TGTGCCAGCAGTTATCGACTAGCGGGGGGCTACGAGCAGTACTTC	TRBV27	TRBJ2-7	.	TRBD2
CASSSLTGGDYTF	TGCGCCAGCAGCTCCCTGACAGGGGGCGACTACACCTTC	TRBV5-1	TRBJ1-2	.	TRBD1
CASSPPHGGYNEQFF	TGTGCCAGCAGCCCACCGCACGGGGGCTACAATGAGCAGTTCTTC	TRBV3-1/TRBV3-2	TRBJ2-1	.	.
CASGGMGLAEQYF	TGCGCCAGCGGGGGCATGGGCCTGGCAGAGCAGTACTTC	TRBV10-2	TRBJ2-7	.	.
CASSLRRDGTQPQHF	TGTGCCAGCAGTTTAAGGAGGGACGGAACTCAGCCCCAGCATTTT	TRBV28	TRBJ1-5	.	.
CASRPAPGTGAETNTEAFF	TGTGCCAGCAGACCAGCCCCCGGGACAGGGGCTGAAACGAACACTGAAGCTTTCTTT	TRBV7-9	TRBJ1-1	.	TRBD1
CASSLLAGGSGELFF	TGTGCCAGCAGCTTGTTAGCGGGGGGCTCCGGGGAGCTGTTTTTT	TRBV5-5	TRBJ2-2	.	TRBD2
CASSSAVRREKLFF	TGTGCCAGCAGTTCGGCCGTTCGGAGGGAAAAACTGTTTTTT	TRBV5-8	TRBJ1-4	.	.